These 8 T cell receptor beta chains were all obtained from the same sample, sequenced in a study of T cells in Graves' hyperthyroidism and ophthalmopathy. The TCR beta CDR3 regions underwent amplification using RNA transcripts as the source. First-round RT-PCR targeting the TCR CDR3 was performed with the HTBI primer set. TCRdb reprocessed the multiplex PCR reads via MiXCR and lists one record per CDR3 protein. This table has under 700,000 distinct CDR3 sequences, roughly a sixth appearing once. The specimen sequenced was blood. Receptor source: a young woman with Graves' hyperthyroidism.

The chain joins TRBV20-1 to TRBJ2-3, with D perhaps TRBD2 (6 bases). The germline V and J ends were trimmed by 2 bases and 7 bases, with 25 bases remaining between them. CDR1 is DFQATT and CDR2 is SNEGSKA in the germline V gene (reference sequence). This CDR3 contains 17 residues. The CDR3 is CSARTSRGSQPGNTQYF. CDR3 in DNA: TGCAGTGCTAGAACCAGTCGGGGGAGCCAGCCAGGGAATACGCAGTATTTT.

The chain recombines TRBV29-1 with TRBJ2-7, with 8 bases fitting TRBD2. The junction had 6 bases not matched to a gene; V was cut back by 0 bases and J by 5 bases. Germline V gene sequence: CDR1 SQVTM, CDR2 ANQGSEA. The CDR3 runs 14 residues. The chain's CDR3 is CSVEDPGGFDEQYF. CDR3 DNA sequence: TGCAGCGTTGAAGATCCGGGAGGGTTCGACGAGCAGTACTTC.

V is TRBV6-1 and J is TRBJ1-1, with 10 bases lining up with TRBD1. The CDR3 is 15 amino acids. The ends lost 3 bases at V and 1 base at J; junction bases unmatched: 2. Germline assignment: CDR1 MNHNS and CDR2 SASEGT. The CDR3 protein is CASSETGGRNTEAFF. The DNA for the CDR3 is TGTGCCAGCAGTGAGACAGGGGGCCGGAACACTGAAGCTTTCTTT.

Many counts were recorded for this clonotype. The CDR3 loop is CATRQGDVISYGYTF. The CDR3 nucleotides are TGTGCCACCCGCCAGGGAGACGTCATTTCCTATGGCTACACCTTC. The gene calls are TRBV10-3 and TRBJ1-2; D is possibly TRBD1 (5 bases). Germline V CDR1 and CDR2: ENHRY, SYGVKD. The ends were cut back, 10 bases at V and 4 bases at J, with 22 bases in the middle. The CDR3 runs 15 residues.

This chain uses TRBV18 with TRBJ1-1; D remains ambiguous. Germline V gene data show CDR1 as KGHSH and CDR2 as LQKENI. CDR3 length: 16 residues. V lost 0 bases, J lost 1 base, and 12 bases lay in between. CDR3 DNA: TGTGCCAGCTCACCACCGGATAGGACGGCGAACACTGAAGCTTTCTTT. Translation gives CASSPPDRTANTEAFF.

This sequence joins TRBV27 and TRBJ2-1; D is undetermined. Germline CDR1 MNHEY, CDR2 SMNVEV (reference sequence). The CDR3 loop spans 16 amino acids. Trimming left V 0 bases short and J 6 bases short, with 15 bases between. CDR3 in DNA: TGTGCCAGCAGTTTATCGCAGGCAGTCCCTCGCAATGAGCAGTTCTTC. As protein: CASSLSQAVPRNEQFF.

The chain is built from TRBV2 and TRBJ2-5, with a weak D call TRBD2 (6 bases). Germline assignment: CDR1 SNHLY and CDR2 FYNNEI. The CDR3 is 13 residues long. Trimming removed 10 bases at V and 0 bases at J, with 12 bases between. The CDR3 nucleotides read TGTGCCACCTTTAGCGGTAACCAAGAGACCCAGTACTTC. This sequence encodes CATFSGNQETQYF.

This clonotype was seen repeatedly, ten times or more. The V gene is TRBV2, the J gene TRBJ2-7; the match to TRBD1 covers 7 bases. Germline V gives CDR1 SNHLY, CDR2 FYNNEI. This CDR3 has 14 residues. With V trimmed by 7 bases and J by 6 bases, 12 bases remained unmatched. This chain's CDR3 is CASNFDRVGGEQYF. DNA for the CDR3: TGTGCCAGCAATTTCGACAGGGTAGGGGGCGAGCAGTACTTC.